Sequencing of this T cell receptor beta chain was carried out in a study of cytomegalovirus exposure and HLA in healthy donors. V lost 2 bases and J 2 bases, leaving 16 bases between the germline ends. The germline gives CDR1 SGHDT, CDR2 YYEEEE. CDR3 length: 16 amino acids. Study-wide results and limits: The authors enumerated some 170 TCR beta chains as linked to cytomegalovirus. Presence/absence analyses supposed approximately even sequencing depth among donors.

As regards this clone: Its antigen is unidentified.

Researchers ran the PCR with 60 Vbeta and 13 Jbeta primers. As originally analysed: The authors later counted around 80 million unique TCR beta chains, roughly 10 million of them shared. Measured with immunoSEQ multiplex PCR; TCRdb has only the in-frame clones, and not every one. That table gives V, J and clone size, and the DNA gave D and trimming. The data contain approximately 180,000 clones, 81% of them singletons. The chain recombines TRBV5-6 with TRBJ2-5; possible D gene TRBD1, 6 bases. Sequencing input: PBMCs. This TCR was sampled from a man between 18 and 35 years old in good health and CMV-seronegative. For the CDR3, the DNA is TGTGCCAGCAGCTTTTTGATAGGGACACAACAAGAGACCCAGTACTTC. Residues: CASSFLIGTQQETQYF.